This T cell receptor beta chain was identified during a study of control samples from healthy donors and cancer patients. Germline CDR1 is SGHVS and CDR2 is FQNEAQ. With 1 base removed from V and 8 bases from J, the gap between germline ends came to 11 bases. This CDR3 spans 13 amino acids. Assay used: immunoSEQ multiplex PCR; TCRdb lists only in-frame clones, some missing. The top ten hold around 3.3% of the sample, which has around 120,000 clones, 88% seen once. The TCR was taken from a man aged 35-49 years in good health. The chain couples TRBV7-8 to TRBJ1-1; no firm D call. Sequenced: blood. This CDR3 reads CASSLVAGYEAFF. DNA of the CDR3: TGTGCCAGCAGCTTAGTGGCAGGATACGAAGCTTTCTTT.